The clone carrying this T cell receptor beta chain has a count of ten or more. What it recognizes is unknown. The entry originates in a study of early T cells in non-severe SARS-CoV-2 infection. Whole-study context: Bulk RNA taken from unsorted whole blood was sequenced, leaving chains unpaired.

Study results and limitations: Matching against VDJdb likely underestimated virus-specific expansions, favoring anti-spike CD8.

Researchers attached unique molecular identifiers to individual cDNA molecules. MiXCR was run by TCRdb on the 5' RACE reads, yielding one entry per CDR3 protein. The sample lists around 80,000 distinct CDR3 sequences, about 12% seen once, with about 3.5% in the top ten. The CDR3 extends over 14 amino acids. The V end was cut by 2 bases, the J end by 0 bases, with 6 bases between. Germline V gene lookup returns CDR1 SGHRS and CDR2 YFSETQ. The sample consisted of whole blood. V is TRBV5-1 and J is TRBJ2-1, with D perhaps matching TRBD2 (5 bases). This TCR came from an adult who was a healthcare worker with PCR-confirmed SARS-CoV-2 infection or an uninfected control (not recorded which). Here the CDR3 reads CASSFSGSYNEQFF. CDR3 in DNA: TGCGCCAGCAGCTTCAGCGGCTCCTACAATGAGCAGTTCTTC.